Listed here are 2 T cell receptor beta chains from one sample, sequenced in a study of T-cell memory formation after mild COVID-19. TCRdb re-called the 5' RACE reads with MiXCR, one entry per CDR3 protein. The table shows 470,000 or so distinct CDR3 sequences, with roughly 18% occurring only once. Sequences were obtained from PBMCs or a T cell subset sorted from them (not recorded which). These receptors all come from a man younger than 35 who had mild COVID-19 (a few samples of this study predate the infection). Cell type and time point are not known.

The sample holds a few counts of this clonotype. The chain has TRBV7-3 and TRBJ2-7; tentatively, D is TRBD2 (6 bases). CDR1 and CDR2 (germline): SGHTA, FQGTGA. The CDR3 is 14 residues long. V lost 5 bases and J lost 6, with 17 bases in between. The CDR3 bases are TGTGCCAGCAGCCCGGCGGGGTCGGAAACCGAGCAGTACTTC. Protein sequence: CASSPAGSETEQYF.

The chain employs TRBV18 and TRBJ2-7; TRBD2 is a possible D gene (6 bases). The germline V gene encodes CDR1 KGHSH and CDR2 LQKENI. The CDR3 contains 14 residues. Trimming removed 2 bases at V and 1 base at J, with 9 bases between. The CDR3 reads CASSPGLSSYEQYF. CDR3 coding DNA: TGTGCCAGCTCACCAGGACTATCATCCTACGAGCAGTACTTC.